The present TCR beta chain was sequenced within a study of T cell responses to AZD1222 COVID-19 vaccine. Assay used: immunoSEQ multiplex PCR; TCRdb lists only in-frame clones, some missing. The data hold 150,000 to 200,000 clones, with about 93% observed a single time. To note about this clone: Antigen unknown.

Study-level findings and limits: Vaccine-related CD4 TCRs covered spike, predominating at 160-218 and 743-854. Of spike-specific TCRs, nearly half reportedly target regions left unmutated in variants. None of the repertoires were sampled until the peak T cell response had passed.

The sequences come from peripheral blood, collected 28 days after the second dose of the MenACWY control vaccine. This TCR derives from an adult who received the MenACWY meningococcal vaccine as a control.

CDR3 sequence (DNA): TGTGCCAGCAGCTCGGGGAGGTCTAACAATGAGCAGTTCTTC. Translating it yields CASSSGRSNNEQFF. The rearrangement uses TRBV19 and TRBJ2-1; TRBD2 is a possible D gene (6 bases). The CDR3 contains 14 residues. Trimming took 9 bases from V and 5 from J, leaving 17 bases between them. CDR1 and CDR2 (germline): LNHDA, SQIVND (reference sequence). The full variable domain, in which reference TRBV19 and TRBJ2-1 provide the parts outside the CDR3, is DGGITQSPKYLFRKEGQNVTLSCEQNLNHDAMYWYRQDPGQGLRLIYYSQIVNDFQKGDIAEGYSVSREKKESFPLTVTSAQKNPTAFYLCASSSGRSNNEQFFGPGTRLTVL.